These T cell receptor beta chains were read from a single sample in a study of T cell changes during pregnancy in multiple sclerosis. The repertoire was sequenced with immunoSEQ multiplex PCR; TCRdb's copy has only in-frame clones and lacks some. This repertoire shows some 75,000 clones, 90% to 95% found once; its top ten account for approximately 1%. Specimen: peripheral blood, collected in the second trimester of pregnancy. The receptors originated from a female donor with multiple sclerosis, enrolled in a pregnancy study. Each CDR3 is given with its conserved first and last residue. Fields, in order: D gene, V gene, J gene, clone size, CDR3 DNA, CDR3 protein. A D gene is named only where the DNA matches it firmly. Size is omitted from some rows. Given values are once, few, many or a class for expanded clones.

TRBD2,TRBV7-3,TRBJ2-7,NA,TGTGCCAGCAGCTTAGAAGGACTAGCGGGTTCCTACGAGCAGTACTTC,CASSLEGLAGSYEQYF
TRBD1,TRBV5-4,TRBJ2-1,NA,TGTGCCAGCAGCTTAAACAGGGGGCAAAATGAGCAGTTCTTC,CASSLNRGQNEQFF
NA,TRBV10-3,TRBJ2-1,NA,TGTGCCATCAGTGAGTCCTCCCGCTACAATGAGCAGTTCTTC,CAISESSRYNEQFF
NA,TRBV29-1,TRBJ1-5,NA,TGCAGCGTTGATGACGGGAATCAGCCCCAGCATTTT,CSVDDGNQPQHF
TRBD1,TRBV7-8,TRBJ2-7,NA,TGTGCCAGCAGCTTTGACAGGGGAGGCTACGAGCAGTACTTC,CASSFDRGGYEQYF
NA,TRBV15,TRBJ1-1,NA,TGTGCCATCTCTAGACCCAAGGGGGAGGCTTTCTTT,CAISRPKGEAFF
TRBD2,TRBV5-1,TRBJ2-3,NA,TGCGCCAGCAGCTTGGCACTAAGCGGGGGAAGCGTCACAGATACGCAGTATTTT,CASSLALSGGSVTDTQYF
TRBD2,TRBV28,TRBJ2-7,NA,TGTGCCAGTACGACTAGCGGGAGGCCCTACGAGCAGTACTTC,CASTTSGRPYEQYF
TRBD2,TRBV5-6,TRBJ2-1,once,TGTGCCAGCAGCTTGGAATTGGGACTAGAGGGCAATGAGCAGTTCTTC,CASSLELGLEGNEQFF
TRBD1,TRBV7-9,TRBJ1-1,NA,TGTGCCAGCAGCTCCCAGCCCGGACAGGGGTACACTGAAGCTTTCTTT,CASSSQPGQGYTEAFF
NA,TRBV10-3,TRBJ1-1,NA,TGTGCCATCAGTGAGTGGGTCCGGGGTATGAACACTGAAGCTTTCTTT,CAISEWVRGMNTEAFF
TRBD1,TRBV27,TRBJ2-7,once,TGTGCCAGCAGTCCACAGGACAGGGTAGGGATTTCCTACGAGCAGTACTTC,CASSPQDRVGISYEQYF
NA,TRBV25-1,TRBJ1-4,NA,TGTGCCAGCAGGGACATGGGTATGGAAAAACTGTTTTTT,CASRDMGMEKLFF
TRBD1,TRBV9,TRBJ2-5,NA,TGTGCCAGCAGCGTAACACCCATGGACAGGGGAGAGACCCAGTACTTC,CASSVTPMDRGETQYF
NA,TRBV5-1,TRBJ1-4,NA,TGCGCCAGCAGCTACCGACAGGCTAATGAAAAACTGTTTTTT,CASSYRQANEKLFF
TRBD2,TRBV7-8,TRBJ2-7,NA,TGTGCCAGCAGCCCCGGGACTAGCTCTATTGTAGCCCCTTACGAGCAGTACTTC,CASSPGTSSIVAPYEQYF
NA,TRBV6-5,TRBJ2-3,NA,TGTGCCAGCAGTTCCCTTGGGGGGTCAGATACGCAGTATTTT,CASSSLGGSDTQYF
NA,TRBV6-5,TRBJ1-2,NA,TGTGCCAGCAGTTACTCGGCCGCTAACTATGGCTACACCTTC,CASSYSAANYGYTF
TRBD1,TRBV27,TRBJ2-1,NA,TGTGCCAGCAGTCCATGGACAGGGAAAGGCGAGCAGTTCTTC,CASSPWTGKGEQFF
NA,TRBV28,TRBJ1-5,once,TGTGCCAGCACTGGACCTCCCCGGGAGGCCCAGCATTTT,CASTGPPREAQHF
TRBD1,TRBV27,TRBJ1-5,once,TGTGCCAGCAGTTACGGGACAGAGAGGACCCAGCATTTT,CASSYGTERTQHF
NA,TRBV2,TRBJ2-7,NA,TGTGCCAGCAGTGAAGGGGACTGGAGCTCCTACGAGCAGTACTTC,CASSEGDWSSYEQYF
NA,TRBV7-3,TRBJ1-1,NA,TGTGCCAGCAGCCCGAGTTTGGGCCGAGCCACTGAAGCTTTCTTT,CASSPSLGRATEAFF